Sequencing of this T cell receptor beta chain was carried out in a study of OX40 agonist ivuxolimab in advanced cancers. Study context: While on treatment, patients had intravenous ivuxolimab at 0.01 to 10 mg/kg every 2 weeks. With a range of roughly 20 to 80, age averaged about 58 years, and more than 75% were male. Findings and caveats of the study: Which antigen the expanded peripheral T cells recognized is unknown.

Regarding this clone: Its antigen remains unidentified.

This CDR3 has 15 residues. V trimming: 4 bases; J trimming: 3 bases; junction bases outside the gene matches: 6. Germline V gene lookup returns CDR1 SQVTM and CDR2 ANQGSEA. Only in-frame clones appear in the TCRdb table, and some are missing; sequencing was by immunoSEQ multiplex PCR. The table shows 50,000 to 65,000 clones, with 65% to 85% occurring only once. J is TRBJ2-1 and V is TRBV29-1; 10 positions agree with TRBD1. The sequencing here drew on CD4+ or CD8+ T cells sorted from blood, taken in a trial of the OX40 agonist ivuxolimab. The clonotype originates from an adult with an advanced solid tumor such as melanoma, head and neck, liver or kidney cancer. CDR3 in amino acids: CSVAARDRGYNEQFF. The DNA of the CDR3 is TGCAGCGTTGCGGCCCGGGACAGGGGCTACAATGAGCAGTTCTTC.